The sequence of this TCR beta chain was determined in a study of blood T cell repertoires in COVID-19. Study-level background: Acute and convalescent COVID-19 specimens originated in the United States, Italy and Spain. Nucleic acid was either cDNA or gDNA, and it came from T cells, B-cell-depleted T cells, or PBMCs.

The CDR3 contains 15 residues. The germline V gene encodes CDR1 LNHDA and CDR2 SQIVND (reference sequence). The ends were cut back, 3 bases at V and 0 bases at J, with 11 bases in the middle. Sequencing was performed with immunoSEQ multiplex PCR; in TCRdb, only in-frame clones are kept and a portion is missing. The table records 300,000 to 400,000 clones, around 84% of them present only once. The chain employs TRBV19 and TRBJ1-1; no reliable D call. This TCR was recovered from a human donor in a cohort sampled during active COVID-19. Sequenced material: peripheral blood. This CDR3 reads CASSIGTEMNTEAFF. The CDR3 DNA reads TGTGCCAGTAGTATCGGAACAGAAATGAACACTGAAGCTTTCTTT.